This T cell receptor beta chain emerged from a study of blood T cell repertoires in COVID-19. Study-wide background: Samples representing acute and convalescent COVID-19 were sourced from the United States, Italy and Spain.

This clone was counted only a few times. In the source study's methods: Reference gene primer amplification in the assay estimated nucleated cell counts. TCRdb's table, derived via immunoSEQ multiplex PCR, lists solely in-frame clones and lacks some. For V, J and clone size, that table is used; D and trimming come from the DNA. The sample gives fewer than 200,000 clones, over 65% of which show up once; 4.4% is in the top ten. This CDR3 is 15 amino acids long. CDR1 and CDR2 from the germline V gene are SGHRS and YFSETQ. J lost 2 bases, V lost 0 bases, and 3 bases had no gene match. Cohorts were assigned according to the clinical history that participants reported. Either two negative PCRs, clearance, or symptom resolution qualified Cohort 3 donors as recovered.

Sequencing was performed on PBMCs or T cells enriched from blood (not recorded which). The sequence was collected from a woman aged 45-65 years who had recovered from COVID-19. J is TRBJ2-3 and V is TRBV5-1, with 7 bases fitting TRBD2. This chain's CDR3 is CASSLAGGVTDTQYF. The CDR3 DNA reads as TGCGCCAGCAGCTTGGCGGGGGGAGTCACAGATACGCAGTATTTT. The variable domain in full, completed from reference TRBV5-1 and TRBJ2-3, reads KAGVTQTPRYLIKTRGQQVTLSCSPISGHRSVSWYQQTPGQGLQFLFEYFSETQRNKGNFPGRFSGRQFSNSRSEMNVSTLELGDSALYLCASSLAGGVTDTQYFGPGTRLTVL.